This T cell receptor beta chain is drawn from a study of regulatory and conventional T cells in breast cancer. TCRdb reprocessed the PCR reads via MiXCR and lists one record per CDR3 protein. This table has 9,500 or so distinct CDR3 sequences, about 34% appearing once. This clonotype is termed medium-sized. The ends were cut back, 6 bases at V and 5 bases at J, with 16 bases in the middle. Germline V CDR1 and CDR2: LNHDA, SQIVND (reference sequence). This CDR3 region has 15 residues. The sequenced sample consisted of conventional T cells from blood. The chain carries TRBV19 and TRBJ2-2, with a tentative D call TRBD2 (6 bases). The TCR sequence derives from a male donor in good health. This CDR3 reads CASSPREAGTGELFF. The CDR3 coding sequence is TGTGCCAGTAGCCCAAGGGAGGCTGGGACCGGGGAGCTGTTTTTT.